The source of this TCR beta chain is a study of radiotherapy plus CTLA-4 blockade in lung cancer. Libraries were prepared by immunoSEQ multiplex PCR; TCRdb keeps only in-frame clonotypes and omits some of them. The sample comprises tens of thousands of clones, around nine tenths of which are singletons, and approximately 15% rests with the top ten. Receiving focal radiation plus CTLA-4 blockade with ipilimumab were patients who had chemo-refractory metastatic non-small-cell lung cancer. The CDR3 is made up of 18 amino acids. After removal of 0 bases from V and 5 bases from J, the junction contained 12 bases not matched to a gene. Germline V gives CDR1 GTSNPN, CDR2 SVGIG (reference sequence).

This receptor was identified in a human donor with non-small cell lung cancer that progressed on radiotherapy plus ipilimumab. The rearrangement joins TRBV30 to TRBJ2-2; 10 nucleotides match TRBD2. Sequencing used peripheral blood, obtained from a patient treated with radiotherapy plus ipilimumab. CDR3 loop: CAWSVRGSGRGRTGELFF. For the CDR3, the DNA is TGTGCCTGGAGTGTACGAGGGAGCGGGAGGGGTAGGACCGGGGAGCTGTTTTTT.